This TCR beta chain is from a study of T cells in Graves' hyperthyroidism and ophthalmopathy. Overall study context: Once the initial diagnosis was made, peripheral blood was obtained before any treatment. Regarding the study as a whole: Ophthalmopathy was distinguished from stable hyperthyroidism by 13 V-J signatures. The model's output predicted ophthalmopathy at a median of 6.5 months prior to onset. Among thyroid clonotypes expanded above 0.001, most also appeared in blood.

Note on this clonotype: Its antigen is not known.

Amplified TCR beta CDR3 regions came from RNA transcripts. A set of HTBI primers served as the primers for a first-round RT-PCR of the TCR CDR3. TCRdb itself ran the multiplex PCR reads through MiXCR, one entry per CDR3 protein. The profile shows approximately 530,000 distinct CDR3 sequences, 15% to 20% of them singletons. The clonotype originates from a man aged 35 to 55 with Graves' ophthalmopathy. Sequenced material: blood.

The DNA for the CDR3 is TGTGCCAGCAGTTACCGGGACCCCACCGACGTCGCTTTCTTT. It encodes CASSYRDPTDVAFF. The V and J genes are TRBV7-9 and TRBJ1-1, with TRBD1 as a possible D gene (5 bases). This CDR3 is 14 amino acids long. Per germline, CDR1 SEHNR and CDR2 FQNEAQ (reference sequence). V lost 6 bases to trimming and J lost 11 bases, with 22 bases between them.